The rows below give T cell receptor beta chains drawn from one sample of a study of neurological immune-mediated disorders. TCRdb used MiXCR to reprocess the 5' RACE reads, holding one entry per CDR3 protein. In the table there are just under 60,000 distinct CDR3 sequences, 3% to 4% of which are singletons. The sample consisted of PBMCs. All receptors derive from a woman between 25 and 40 years old with multiple sclerosis. CDR3s leave out the opening cysteine and the closing phenylalanine or tryptophan. The order of the fields is J gene, V gene, CDR3 protein.

TRBJ2-1,TRBV5-1,ASSLRAGDGNEQF
TRBJ1-1,TRBV27,ASSRMEEGLAF
TRBJ2-7,TRBV5-1,ASSLAGQGSFGEQY
TRBJ1-2,TRBV6-2/TRBV6-3,ASGLQGRGYT
TRBJ2-7,TRBV5-1,ASSLSPTYEQY
TRBJ2-3,TRBV18,ASSPPFRTDTQY
TRBJ1-1,TRBV6-1,ASETGATNTEAF
TRBJ1-5,TRBV15,ATSRGETSNQPQN
TRBJ1-1,TRBV29-1,SACDPQGANEAF
TRBJ1-5,TRBV10-3,AIASAEDQPQN
TRBJ2-2,TRBV28,ASKAGAVGGELF
TRBJ1-4,TRBV29-1,SVDRGNEKLF
TRBJ2-1,TRBV11-2,ASSGSPGTSYNEQF
TRBJ2-7,TRBV6-2/TRBV6-3,ASSPSPARKPSYEQY
TRBJ1-2,TRBV5-6,ASSHNGRDNYGYT
TRBJ1-5,TRBV11-2,ASSLGHPNQPQH
TRBJ1-5,TRBV4-3,ASSQDAAANNQPQH
TRBJ1-1,TRBV28,ASSFPRRENTEAF
TRBJ2-7,TRBV5-8,ASSLGDRGPLSYEQY
TRBJ1-5,TRBV2,ASNAINSNQPQH
TRBJ2-1,TRBV11-2,ASSLVGGVVNEQF
TRBJ1-1,TRBV12-2,ASRLVTLNTEAF
TRBJ2-3,TRBV29-1,SVSSVTDTQY
TRBJ2-5,TRBV9,ASSSGLWETQY
TRBJ2-3,TRBV5-1,ASSSVATSGGSTDTQY
TRBJ2-3,TRBV18,ASSPQDWDGDTQY
TRBJ2-7,TRBV12-3/TRBV12-4,ASKDLGQY
TRBJ2-1,TRBV4-3,ASSQVAGAGNNEQF
TRBJ2-1,TRBV20-1,SAPSGTSGGGLNEQF
TRBJ1-4,TRBV7-9,ASSLGSFATNEKLF
TRBJ2-3,TRBV18,ASSPVTITDTQY
TRBJ2-5,TRBV11-1,ASSFGLQETQY
TRBJ1-2,TRBV20-1,SELQLTTNYGYT
TRBJ1-2,TRBV12-3/TRBV12-4,ASSEGQAGGYT
TRBJ2-1,TRBV2,AGSGTVINEQF
TRBJ2-7,TRBV7-9,ASSLGVAGAYEQY
TRBJ1-6,TRBV5-1,ASSFGDYNSPLH
TRBJ1-5,TRBV20-1,SARQPNQPQH
TRBJ1-6,TRBV5-1,ASSLVPGGGTIGSPLH
TRBJ2-4,TRBV6-1,ASSEQFGDIQY
TRBJ1-5,TRBV5-1,ASSTDGQNNQPQH
TRBJ2-2,TRBV6-2/TRBV6-3,ASSYSRERANTGELF
TRBJ1-3,TRBV6-5,ASSYRGGGSGNTIY
TRBJ2-1,TRBV7-8,ASSRPAGIYNEQF
TRBJ1-1,TRBV20-1,SARDRRSTEAF
TRBJ2-7,TRBV5-1,ASSLTGNYEQY
TRBJ1-1,TRBV20-1,SAKAPVWNTEAF
TRBJ2-1,TRBV28,ASSQPTGAGEQF
TRBJ1-1,TRBV6-1,ASGQLNTEAF
TRBJ2-7,TRBV2,ASSVGYEQY
TRBJ2-2,TRBV12-3/TRBV12-4,ASSSGGGELF
TRBJ2-7,TRBV9,ASSVEGSGGAYEQY
TRBJ1-4,TRBV5-1,ASSSGGTIIYEKLF
TRBJ2-5,TRBV2,ASSAYGSTLRETQY
TRBJ1-3,TRBV20-1,SATRDSRAGNTIY